This TCR beta chain was recovered during a study of T-cell reconstitution after alpha-beta-depleted transplantation in children. Unique molecular identifiers were incorporated during preparation of the TCRbeta library. Via MiXCR, TCRdb re-called the PCR reads, giving one row per CDR3 protein. The sample holds 450,000 to 700,000 distinct CDR3 sequences; about a quarter are singletons and the top ten take around a third. This clonotype was recorded a few times. The V segment lost 5 bases and the J segment 9 bases; nucleotides outside the gene matches: 7. The germline gives CDR1 MNHEY, CDR2 SMNVEV (reference sequence). This CDR3 spans 13 amino acids.

The sample consisted of PBMCs, taken before TCRalphabeta/CD19-depleted stem cell transplant. This chain uses TRBV27 with TRBJ2-1, with 7 bases fitting TRBD1. This receptor was obtained from a boy under two years old with Wiskott-Aldrich syndrome, due to receive a stem cell transplant. DNA for the CDR3: TGTGCCAGCAGTCCGCGACAGGGTATTGAGCAGTTCTTC. As protein: CASSPRQGIEQFF.